Following are 27 T cell receptor beta chains from one sample sequenced in a study of OX40 agonist ivuxolimab in advanced cancers. Assay used: immunoSEQ multiplex PCR; TCRdb lists only in-frame clones, some missing. Among tens of thousands of clones listed, about 83% were seen once. The specimen comprised CD4+ or CD8+ T cells sorted from blood, sampled in a trial of the OX40 agonist ivuxolimab. These receptors originate from an adult with an advanced solid tumor such as melanoma, head and neck, liver or kidney cancer.

The chain carries TRBV6-5 and TRBJ2-2; D is ambiguous. Deletions cut 8 bases from V and 0 bases from J, with 7 bases between. Germline assignment: CDR1 MNHEY and CDR2 SVGAGI. The CDR3 has 13 residues. This chain's CDR3 is CASQSTNTGELFF. In DNA, the CDR3 is TGTGCCAGCCAGTCAACGAACACCGGGGAGCTGTTTTTT.

The V and J genes are TRBV28 and TRBJ2-3; D remains unclear. V lost 3 bases, J lost 0 bases, and 10 bases lay in between. This CDR3 is built from 15 residues. Germline CDR1 MDHEN, CDR2 SYDVKM. DNA for the CDR3: TGTGCCAGCAGTTTGAGCCCGGGCAGCACAGATACGCAGTATTTT. Its protein product is CASSLSPGSTDTQYF. The full variable domain, in which reference TRBV28 and TRBJ2-3 provide the parts outside the CDR3, is DVKVTQSSRYLVKRTGEKVFLECVQDMDHENMFWYRQDPGLGLRLIYFSYDVKMKEKGDIPEGYSVSREKKERFSLILESASTNQTSMYLCASSLSPGSTDTQYFGPGTRLTVL.

CDR3 in amino acids: CASSLDEAWGGETQYF. CDR3 coding DNA: TGTGCCAGCAGCTTGGACGAAGCCTGGGGGGGGGAGACCCAGTACTTC. This chain connects TRBV5-4 to TRBJ2-5; 7 positions match TRBD2. From germline, CDR1 is SGHNT and CDR2 YYREEE (reference sequence). The CDR3 extends over 16 amino acids. After removal of 0 bases from V and 5 bases from J, the junction contained 10 bases not matched to a gene.

This chain uses TRBV2 with TRBJ1-5, with unresolved D. V shed 2 bases and J shed 0 bases, with 14 bases lying between them. Germline CDR1 SNHLY, CDR2 FYNNEI. The CDR3 is 17 residues long. The CDR3 DNA follows: TGTGCCAGCAGTGAAAGCCCCTTGGGGTATAGCAATCAGCCCCAGCATTTT. It encodes CASSESPLGYSNQPQHF.

The chain combines TRBV5-1 with TRBJ2-1, with 8 bases matching TRBD1. There are 17 residues in the CDR3. With V trimmed by 0 bases and J by 10 bases, 15 bases remained unmatched. Germline CDR1 is SGHRS and CDR2 is YFSETQ. The CDR3 bases are TGCGCCAGCAGCTTGGCCACCGGACAGGGCCTCGGGGGCGAGCAGTTCTTC. Translating gives CASSLATGQGLGGEQFF.

This clone is labeled as medium-sized. J is TRBJ2-7 and V is TRBV7-9; maybe TRBD1 (7 bases). Trimming removed 5 bases at V and 3 bases at J, with 17 bases between. The germline V gene encodes CDR1 SEHNR and CDR2 FQNEAQ (reference sequence). This CDR3 contains 15 residues. CDR3 coding DNA: TGTGCCAGCAGCCCGGGGGACGGACAGGACTACGAGCAGTACTTC. Translated: CASSPGDGQDYEQYF.

The chain couples TRBV28 to TRBJ2-7; perhaps TRBD1 as D (6 bases). This CDR3 contains 15 residues. Germline V gene data show CDR1 as MDHEN and CDR2 as SYDVKM. The ends were cut back, 3 bases at V and 6 bases at J, with 18 bases in the middle. The CDR3 loop is CASSFPGETGGEQYF. The CDR3 DNA reads TGTGCCAGCAGTTTCCCCGGAGAGACAGGCGGCGAGCAGTACTTC.

V usage is TRBV19 and J usage is TRBJ2-7; D unclear. Trimming pared 1 base from V and 4 bases from J, leaving 2 bases between. Germline CDR1 and CDR2: LNHDA and SQIVND (reference sequence). The CDR3 has 11 residues. The CDR3 reads CASSIGYEQYF. The CDR3 nucleotides read TGTGCCAGTAGTATAGGGTACGAGCAGTACTTC.

The chain employs TRBV4-1 and TRBJ2-7; unclear D gene. Trimming took 1 base from V and 7 from J, leaving 11 bases between them. The germline V gene encodes CDR1 MGHRA and CDR2 YSYEKL. This CDR3 contains 13 residues. CDR3 residues: CASSQVIFSEQYF. CDR3 DNA sequence: TGCGCCAGCAGCCAAGTAATTTTCTCTGAGCAGTACTTC.

In this sample, this clone turned up once. The chain uses TRBV6-5 and TRBJ2-1, with 8 bases lining up with TRBD1. The CDR3 loop spans 15 amino acids. Germline-derived CDR1 and CDR2 are MNHEY and SVGAGI. The V and J ends lost 5 bases and 2 bases, in that order; junction bases with no gene match: 5. The CDR3 loop reads CASSLDRVTYNEQFF. CDR3 nucleotide sequence: TGTGCCAGCAGTCTGGACAGGGTGACCTACAATGAGCAGTTCTTC.

This clone is labeled as medium-sized (0.01 to 0.1%). V and J are TRBV10-3 and TRBJ2-7, with 9 bases that match TRBD1. Germline lookup yields CDR1 ENHRY and CDR2 SYGVKD. Unmatched junction bases numbered 9, after V lost 6 bases and J lost 0 bases. CDR3 size: 16 residues. DNA of the CDR3: TGTGCCATCAGCGGTCTTGGGACAGGGAGCTCCTACGAGCAGTACTTC. This sequence encodes CAISGLGTGSSYEQYF.

This clone came up once. The chain employs TRBV7-7 and TRBJ2-1, with 11 positions matching TRBD2. V shed 5 bases, J shed 8 bases, and the junction held 8 bases outside the gene matches. The CDR3 consists of 15 residues. Per germline, CDR1 SSHAT and CDR2 FNYEAQ (reference sequence). CDR3 DNA: TGTGCCAGCAGCCAGACTAGCGGGGTCTTGGATGAGCAGTTCTTC. This codes for CASSQTSGVLDEQFF.

The J gene is TRBJ2-3, the V gene TRBV19; the D gene is possibly TRBD2 (5 bases). This CDR3 comprises 13 residues. CDR1 and CDR2 from the germline V gene are LNHDA and SQIVND (reference sequence). V was trimmed by 5 bases and J by 0 bases, leaving 6 bases between them. CDR3 loop: CASSPGSTDTQYF. In DNA, the CDR3 is TGTGCCAGTAGTCCGGGGAGCACAGATACGCAGTATTTT.

The chain couples TRBV7-6 to TRBJ2-3, with a weak D call TRBD2 (7 bases). The V gene lost 5 bases and the J gene lost 4 bases, with 28 bases spanning the gap. Germline loops: CDR1 SGHVS, CDR2 FNYEAQ. CDR3 size: 19 residues. Here the CDR3 reads CASSPARAGARRGPDTQYF. The CDR3 DNA sequence: TGTGCCAGCAGCCCGGCCAGGGCGGGGGCCCGGCGGGGGCCAGATACGCAGTATTTT. The variable domain in full, completed from reference TRBV7-6 and TRBJ2-3, reads GAGVSQSPRYKVTKRGQDVALRCDPISGHVSLYWYRQALGQGPEFLTYFNYEAQQDKSGLPNDRFSAERPEGSISTLTIQRTEQRDSAMYRCASSPARAGARRGPDTQYFGPGTRLTVL.

This chain links TRBV7-9 with TRBJ1-2, with a tentative D call TRBD1 (5 bases). V lost 1 base and J 6 bases, leaving 15 bases between the germline ends. The length of the CDR3 is 15 residues. CDR1 is SEHNR, CDR2 FQNEAQ, per germline (reference sequence). The CDR3 here is CASSLGGEWQNGYTF. The CDR3 DNA sequence: TGTGCCAGCAGCTTAGGGGGGGAGTGGCAGAATGGCTACACCTTC.

The V call is TRBV5-1, the J call TRBJ2-5, with D tentatively TRBD2 (5 bases). The CDR3 is 15 residues long. Germline-derived CDR1 and CDR2 are SGHRS and YFSETQ. Trimming took off 0 bases at V and 1 base at J, with 10 bases between the two ends. The CDR3: CASSLGGQPQETQYF. In nucleotides, the CDR3 is TGCGCCAGCAGCTTGGGAGGGCAGCCCCAAGAGACCCAGTACTTC.

V is TRBV6-1 and J is TRBJ1-1; D not resolved. Trimming removed 1 base at V and 4 bases at J, with 1 base between. The CDR3 contains 11 residues. From germline, CDR1 is MNHNS and CDR2 SASEGT. This CDR3 is CASSEGTEAFF. The CDR3 DNA is TGTGCCAGCAGTGAAGGCACTGAAGCTTTCTTT.

The V and J genes are TRBV9 and TRBJ2-7; D is undetermined. Per germline, CDR1 SGDLS and CDR2 YYNGEE. The CDR3 consists of 14 residues. Deletions cut 4 bases from V and 7 bases from J, with 18 bases between. The CDR3 bases are TGTGCCAGCAGCCCCGGGTCGGTCTTGGGTGAGCAGTACTTC. Translation gives CASSPGSVLGEQYF.

The gene calls are TRBV29-1 and TRBJ2-1, with 9 bases fitting TRBD1. CDR1 is SQVTM and CDR2 is ANQGSEA in the germline V gene. V lost 7 bases, J lost 10 bases, and 11 bases stayed unmatched. The CDR3 runs to 13 residues. DNA of the CDR3: TGCAGCGAGATCGGGACAGGGTTCAACGAGCAGTTCTTC. It is translated as CSEIGTGFNEQFF.

V and J are TRBV9 and TRBJ1-2; D is uncertain. The CDR3 sequence is 11 residues long. The V gene lost 3 bases and the J gene lost 5 bases, with 5 bases spanning the gap. The germline gives CDR1 SGDLS, CDR2 YYNGEE. The CDR3 protein is CASSGRYGYTF. CDR3 sequence (DNA): TGTGCCAGCAGCGGACGGTATGGCTACACCTTC. Based on the CDR3 plus reference TRBV9 and TRBJ1-2, the full variable domain is DSGVTQTPKHLITATGQRVTLRCSPRSGDLSVYWYQQSLDQGLQFLIQYYNGEERAKGNILERFSAQQFPDLHSELNLSSLELGDSALYFCASSGRYGYTFGSGTRLTVV.

This clone has just one count. The chain employs TRBV6-1 and TRBJ2-1; D is uncertain. V was shortened by 3 bases and J by 5 bases, with 2 bases between the two germline ends. The CDR3 has 11 residues. From germline, CDR1 is MNHNS and CDR2 SASEGT. The CDR3 reads CASSDHNEQFF. In DNA form, the CDR3 reads TGTGCCAGCAGTGACCACAATGAGCAGTTCTTC.

This sequence joins TRBV7-9 and TRBJ2-3; no definite D call. The CDR3 contains 13 residues. Trimming took off 6 bases at V and 2 bases at J, with 9 bases between the two ends. Germline CDR1 reads SEHNR; CDR2 reads FQNEAQ (reference sequence). As DNA, the CDR3 is TGTGCCAGCAGGGGCGGCCCCACAGATACGCAGTATTTT. Translation gives CASRGGPTDTQYF.

The rearrangement links TRBV18 to TRBJ2-1, with 7 bases that match TRBD1. The V segment lost 3 bases and the J segment 6 bases; nucleotides outside the gene matches: 5. Germline V gene data show CDR1 as KGHSH and CDR2 as LQKENI. This CDR3 has 14 residues. The CDR3 loop is CASSPTRTGNEQFF. CDR3 bases: TGTGCCAGCTCACCTACCAGGACAGGCAATGAGCAGTTCTTC.

The chain has TRBV25-1 and TRBJ1-5, with D perhaps matching TRBD1 (6 bases). This CDR3 is built from 15 residues. From germline, CDR1 is MGHDK and CDR2 SYGVNS. The V end was cut by 8 bases, the J end by 2 bases, with 16 bases between. CDR3 sequence reads: CASGEGGRRNQPQHF. Here the CDR3 DNA reads TGTGCCAGCGGCGAAGGGGGGCGCCGCAATCAGCCCCAGCATTTT.

The chain links TRBV9 to TRBJ2-7, with 10 bases identical to TRBD2. V shed 3 bases, J shed 5 bases, and the junction held 8 bases outside the gene matches. The CDR3 consists of 15 residues. The germline V gene encodes CDR1 SGDLS and CDR2 YYNGEE. The CDR3 DNA follows: TGTGCCAGCAGCGCCAGCGGGAGGGGCGCTGACGAGCAGTACTTC. Its translation is CASSASGRGADEQYF.

This clone was detected a few times. V usage is TRBV30 and J usage is TRBJ1-5; no firm D call. The germline V gene has CDR1 GTSNPN and CDR2 SVGIG (reference sequence). Trimming pared 0 bases from V and 7 bases from J, leaving 13 bases between. The CDR3 is made up of 14 amino acids. The CDR3 spells CAWSVPCRGQPQHF. The CDR3 bases are TGTGCCTGGAGTGTACCATGTCGGGGACAGCCCCAGCATTTT.

Details on this clone: Other nucleotide sequences from this sample produce the same CDR3. V is TRBV5-6 and J is TRBJ2-7; D is undetermined. This CDR3 has 13 amino acids. The V end was cut by 0 bases, the J end by 3 bases, with 7 bases between. Germline V gives CDR1 SGHDT, CDR2 YYEEEE. The CDR3 loop is CASSLGQSYEQYF. DNA of the CDR3: TGTGCCAGCAGCTTGGGTCAGAGCTACGAGCAGTACTTC.